These 30 T cell receptor beta chains were sequenced from one sample in a study of blood T cell repertoires in COVID-19. The data were produced by immunoSEQ multiplex PCR, yet TCRdb's version contains in-frame clones alone and is incomplete. The table has around 270,000 clones, around 82% seen once. Material for sequencing was peripheral blood. The receptors were sampled from a human donor with COVID-19, enrolled during active disease. The donor label of this sample is uncertain.

CDR3 in DNA: TGTGCCAGCAGTTTAGGGGGACGGGGGGGAAATTCACCCCTCCACTTT. Translated, it gives CASSLGGRGGNSPLHF. The J gene is TRBJ1-6, the V gene TRBV27; D possibly corresponds to TRBD1 (5 bases). The CDR3 loop spans 16 amino acids. V lost 2 bases, J lost 7 bases, and 15 bases lay in between. In germline, CDR1 is MNHEY, CDR2 SMNVEV (reference sequence).

The V call is TRBV7-2, the J call TRBJ2-7, with 9 nucleotides matching TRBD2. Per the germline V gene, CDR1 is SGHTA and CDR2 is FQGNSA. With V trimmed by 4 bases and J by 3 bases, 7 bases remained unmatched. This CDR3 spans 15 amino acids. CDR3 sequence (DNA): TGTGCCAGCAGCTCTAATAGCGGGAGTGACTACGAGCAGTACTTC. Protein product: CASSSNSGSDYEQYF.

This chain links TRBV2 with TRBJ2-7; possible D gene TRBD2, 6 bases. V was cut by 6 bases and J by 7 bases, with 19 bases left in between. The CDR3 extends over 14 amino acids. CDR1 SNHLY and CDR2 FYNNEI come from the germline V gene. The CDR3 DNA is TGTGCCAGCAGGGGGACTGGAAATATGATGGAGCAGTACTTC. Its protein is CASRGTGNMMEQYF.

This chain uses TRBV30 with TRBJ2-3; D is possibly TRBD1 (5 bases). Germline CDR1 and CDR2: GTSNPN and SVGIG (reference sequence). Trimming removed 4 bases at V and 0 bases at J, with 17 bases between. The CDR3 totals 16 residues. The CDR3 sequence is CAWTPLGQHSTDTQYF. The CDR3 DNA sequence: TGTGCCTGGACCCCCCTCGGACAACATAGCACAGATACGCAGTATTTT.

The chain recombines TRBV19 with TRBJ1-5; tentatively, D is TRBD1 (5 bases). Trimming removed 4 bases from V and 3 bases from J, with 10 bases in between. This CDR3 is 14 amino acids long. The V gene's germline CDR1 is LNHDA and CDR2 SQIVND (reference sequence). DNA for the CDR3: TGTGCCAGTAGTACCCTGACAGACAATCAGCCCCAGCATTTT. This gives the protein CASSTLTDNQPQHF.

The chain carries TRBV5-4 and TRBJ2-2, with 9 positions matching TRBD1. The V gene end was trimmed by 4 bases and the J gene end by 4 bases; junction bases not matched to a gene: 11. Germline V gene lookup returns CDR1 SGHNT and CDR2 YYREEE (reference sequence). This CDR3 has 17 amino acids. In DNA, the CDR3 is TGTGCCAGCAGCCCCTTTGCGGGACAGGGAACCACCGGGGAGCTGTTTTTT. Its translation: CASSPFAGQGTTGELFF. The entire variable domain, with the rest obtained from reference TRBV5-4 and TRBJ2-2, is as follows: ETGVTQSPTHLIKTRGQQVTLRCSSQSGHNTVSWYQQALGQGPQFIFQYYREEENGRGNFPPRFSGLQFPNYSSELNVNALELDDSALYLCASSPFAGQGTTGELFFGEGSRLTVL.

This clone showed up just once. The chain joins TRBV7-3 to TRBJ1-1; D unresolved. The germline V and J ends were trimmed by 1 base and 11 bases, with 17 bases remaining between them. Germline CDR1 and CDR2: SGHTA and FQGTGA. The CDR3 is 14 amino acids. The CDR3 sequence: CASSLNLQSGVAFF. CDR3 nucleotide sequence: TGTGCCAGCAGCTTAAATTTACAGTCCGGTGTTGCTTTCTTT.

The J gene is TRBJ1-2, the V gene TRBV29-1; D remains unclear. Germline V gene lookup returns CDR1 SQVTM and CDR2 ANQGSEA. CDR3 size: 14 residues. Trimming took off 4 bases at V and 8 bases at J, with 20 bases between the two ends. The DNA of the CDR3 is TGCAGCGTTGGATCACCCGGAGGATCTGTCGGCTACACCTTC. It is translated as CSVGSPGGSVGYTF.

The chain combines TRBV18 with TRBJ1-4, with 7 bases identical to TRBD1. The V gene's germline CDR1 is KGHSH and CDR2 LQKENI. J gave up 1 base and V 8 bases, and 1 base lay outside the gene matches. The CDR3 is made up of 13 amino acids. DNA of the CDR3: TGTGCCAGCCGACAGGGAACTAATGAAAAACTGTTTTTT. It specifies CASRQGTNEKLFF.

The chain recombines TRBV6-5 with TRBJ1-3; D possibly corresponds to TRBD1 (6 bases). CDR3 length: 14 residues. From germline, CDR1 is MNHEY and CDR2 SVGAGI. Trimming cost V 6 bases and J 0 bases, with 9 bases left between them. CDR3 amino acids: CASSWTVSGNTIYF. CDR3 in DNA: TGTGCCAGCAGCTGGACAGTCTCTGGAAACACCATATATTTT.

The rearrangement links TRBV3-1 (or the pseudogene TRBV3-2) to TRBJ1-6; TRBD1 agrees at 9 bases. The CDR3 runs to 19 residues. CDR1 is LGHDT and CDR2 is YNNKEL in the germline V gene (reference sequence). J gave up 7 bases and V 4 bases, and 17 bases lay outside the gene matches. CDR3 residues: CASSLLGSGTGSPNSPLHF. The CDR3 DNA sequence: TGTGCCAGCAGCCTGCTTGGCTCCGGGACAGGGAGTCCCAATTCACCCCTCCACTTT.

The chain is built from TRBV4-1 and TRBJ2-5, with 11 bases fitting TRBD2. Germline V gene data show CDR1 as MGHRA and CDR2 as YSYEKL. This CDR3 is 15 amino acids long. The trim removed 4 bases at V and 4 bases at J, leaving 5 bases unmatched. CDR3 amino acids: CASSLAGGPGETQYF. DNA of the CDR3: TGCGCCAGCAGCCTAGCGGGAGGGCCGGGAGAGACCCAGTACTTC.

The CDR3 loop reads CASSLESGGVTQYF. CDR3 DNA sequence: TGTGCCAGCAGTCTCGAATCAGGAGGAGTGACGCAGTATTTT. V gene TRBV2 combines with J gene TRBJ2-3; D possibly corresponds to TRBD2 (5 bases). The germline CDR1 and CDR2 sequences are SNHLY and FYNNEI. Trimming pared 5 bases from V and 9 bases from J, leaving 18 bases between. This CDR3 has 14 residues.

This clone was found a few times. This rearrangement joins TRBV19 to TRBJ1-6; perhaps TRBD1 as D (5 bases). This CDR3 spans 14 amino acids. Germline CDR1 LNHDA, CDR2 SQIVND (reference sequence). The V and J ends lost 8 bases and 4 bases respectively, with 12 bases between them. The CDR3 coding sequence is TGTGCCAGTCAAGACGGGACTTATAATTCACCCCTCCACTTT. It encodes CASQDGTYNSPLHF.

This sequence joins TRBV6-6 and TRBJ1-2; 7 nucleotides match TRBD1. The V gene's germline CDR1 is MNHNY and CDR2 SVGAGI (reference sequence). The length of the CDR3 is 15 residues. V lost 2 bases and J lost 6; bases outside the gene matches: 9. The CDR3, as DNA: TGTGCCAGCAGTTACGGGGCGCAGGGGGGAAATGGCTACACCTTC. Protein product: CASSYGAQGGNGYTF.

The sample holds a few counts of this clone. The chain has TRBV7-2 and TRBJ2-7; TRBD2 is a possible D gene (7 bases). This CDR3 spans 18 amino acids. Per the germline V gene, CDR1 is SGHTA and CDR2 is FQGNSA. V was trimmed by 6 bases and J by 3 bases, leaving 27 bases between them. Here the CDR3 reads CASSPDWGGASRDYEQYF. CDR3 nucleotides: TGTGCCAGCAGTCCAGACTGGGGGGGGGCCTCCAGGGACTACGAGCAGTACTTC.

This clone has more than one count but fewer than ten. The genes are TRBV10-1 and TRBJ2-3; 16 bases agree with TRBD2. Trimming cost V 0 bases and J 4 bases; bases outside gene matches: 7. The CDR3 covers 19 residues. From germline, CDR1 is WNHNN and CDR2 SYGVQD (reference sequence). DNA for the CDR3: TGCGCCAGCAGTGAGTCGGGTCCGGGACTAGCGGGAGGGCCAGATACGCAGTATTTT. It encodes CASSESGPGLAGGPDTQYF.

V usage is TRBV9 and J usage is TRBJ2-1, with TRBD1 matching 7 bases. V trimming: 3 bases; J trimming: 6 bases; junction bases outside the gene matches: 9. The CDR3 has 15 residues. Germline V gene lookup returns CDR1 SGDLS and CDR2 YYNGEE. The chain's CDR3 is CASSGGQRPTNEQFF. The CDR3 DNA sequence: TGTGCCAGCAGCGGGGGACAGCGTCCAACCAATGAGCAGTTCTTC.

J is TRBJ2-7 and V is TRBV6-5, with TRBD1 matching over 7 bases. The CDR3 totals 14 residues. Looked up from germline, CDR1 is MNHEY and CDR2 is SVGAGI. The junction had 2 bases not matched to a gene; V was cut back by 0 bases and J by 3 bases. CDR3 coding DNA: TGTGCCAGCAGTTACTCTTGGACAGGCTACGAGCAGTACTTC. It encodes CASSYSWTGYEQYF.

The chain joins TRBV7-8 to TRBJ2-1; 11 nucleotides line up with TRBD2. From germline, CDR1 is SGHVS and CDR2 FQNEAQ. There are 16 residues in the CDR3. Trimming cost V 4 bases and J 9 bases; bases outside gene matches: 11. Here the CDR3 reads CASSSRYSGRASEQFF. The CDR3 nucleotides are TGTGCCAGCAGCTCTCGCTATAGCGGGAGGGCCTCTGAGCAGTTCTTC.

The J gene is TRBJ1-3, the V gene TRBV7-2, with D hard to call. The V end lost 7 bases, the J end lost 4 bases, and 17 bases lay between the germline ends. The CDR3 totals 15 residues. Germline V gives CDR1 SGHTA, CDR2 FQGNSA. The CDR3 bases are TGTGCCAGCAACCCAGGAGGTTCATGGGGAAACACCATATATTTT. Translated, it gives CASNPGGSWGNTIYF.

The gene calls are TRBV29-1 and TRBJ2-5; possible D gene TRBD2, 7 bases. The V gene's germline CDR1 is SQVTM and CDR2 ANQGSEA. Trimming pared 0 bases from V and 9 bases from J, leaving 20 bases between. This CDR3 contains 15 residues. The CDR3 DNA follows: TGCAGCGTTGAAGAGGCGCCTGGGGGGGCGGAAGCCCAGTACTTC. This translates into CSVEEAPGGAEAQYF.

The rearrangement links TRBV5-1 to TRBJ2-2; no clear D. The germline CDR1 and CDR2 sequences are SGHRS and YFSETQ. The CDR3 sequence is 14 residues long. With 1 base removed from V and 3 bases from J, the gap between germline ends came to 7 bases. The CDR3 DNA follows: TGCGCCAGCAGCTTGAACTCCTACACCGGGGAGCTGTTTTTT. Translated, it gives CASSLNSYTGELFF.

V usage is TRBV19 and J usage is TRBJ2-1; TRBD2 agrees at 8 bases. This CDR3 region has 17 residues. Per the germline V gene, CDR1 is LNHDA and CDR2 is SQIVND (reference sequence). Trimming cost V 1 base and J 1 base; bases outside gene matches: 6. CDR3 nucleotide sequence: TGTGCCAGTAGTATAGCCCATAGCGGGGCGTCCTACAATGAGCAGTTCTTC. Encoded protein: CASSIAHSGASYNEQFF.

This chain uses TRBV20-1 with TRBJ1-1, with 7 positions matching TRBD1. The CDR3 covers 11 residues. The J segment lost 10 bases and the V segment lost 6 bases, leaving 8 bases of the junction unmatched. Germline CDR1 DFQATT, CDR2 SNEGSKA (reference sequence). The chain's CDR3 is CSATLGQRAFF. The CDR3 nucleotides read TGCAGTGCCACACTGGGACAGAGAGCTTTCTTT.

This clone was recorded a few times. The chain is built from TRBV7-3 and TRBJ2-2; 10 bases agree with TRBD2. Losses at the gene ends were 4 bases for V and 4 bases for J; bases not matched to a gene: 6. Germline values: CDR1 SGHTA, CDR2 FQGTGA. The CDR3 extends over 16 amino acids. The CDR3 region is CASSSSSGSGTGELFF. The CDR3 region has the DNA TGTGCCAGCAGCTCCTCTAGCGGGAGCGGCACCGGGGAGCTGTTTTTT.

The chain carries TRBV18 and TRBJ2-1; 11 bases are a match to TRBD2. Germline lookup yields CDR1 KGHSH and CDR2 LQKENI. Trimming cost V 4 bases and J 6 bases; bases outside gene matches: 8. This CDR3 has 16 residues. The CDR3 reads CASSLQTSGSGNEQFF. CDR3 DNA sequence: TGTGCCAGCTCACTACAAACTAGCGGGAGCGGCAATGAGCAGTTCTTC. Drawing the rest from reference TRBV18 and TRBJ2-1, the complete variable domain is NAGVMQNPRHLVRRRGQEARLRCSPMKGHSHVYWYRQLPEEGLKFMVYLQKENIIDESGMPKERFSAEFPKEGPSILRIQQVVRGDSAAYFCASSLQTSGSGNEQFFGPGTRLTVL.

The V call is TRBV18, the J call TRBJ1-1; D ambiguous. The CDR3 is 13 amino acids. V was clipped by 5 bases and J by 1 base, with 8 bases between them. CDR1 is KGHSH and CDR2 is LQKENI in the germline V gene. CDR3 protein: CASSSGQNTEAFF. Written as DNA, the CDR3 is TGTGCCAGCTCATCAGGTCAGAACACTGAAGCTTTCTTT.

J is TRBJ1-2 and V is TRBV12-3 or TRBV12-4; 8 nucleotides align to TRBD1. The V segment lost 4 bases and the J segment 5 bases; nucleotides outside the gene matches: 3. This CDR3 is 13 amino acids long. CDR3 in DNA: TGTGCCAGCAGTTCGGGACAGGATTATGGCTACACCTTC. It encodes CASSSGQDYGYTF.

The V and J genes are TRBV29-1 and TRBJ1-1, with D unclear. The CDR3 is made up of 12 amino acids. The V gene lost 4 bases and the J gene lost 1 base, with 7 bases spanning the gap. Germline CDR1 reads SQVTM; CDR2 reads ANQGSEA. CDR3 loop: CSVVPGNTEAFF. The CDR3 nucleotides read TGCAGCGTTGTGCCAGGGAACACTGAAGCTTTCTTT.